Below are 21 T cell receptor beta chains sequenced from a single sample in a study of post-analysis software for immune sequencing data. General study points: Controls had lower frequencies than patients of 4 or 5 TRBV segments, which included TRBV5-6, TRBV5-1 and TRBV20-1.

TCR beta libraries were prepared from cDNA with unique molecular identifiers. TCRdb re-called the PCR reads through MiXCR, storing one row per CDR3 protein. The repertoire has roughly 430,000 distinct CDR3 sequences, less than 40% of them found once; the top ten carry 7.6%. Their antigens are not known. Input material: blood. The receptors derive from a girl aged 2-15 years with multiple sclerosis.

A few counts support this clonotype. The V gene is TRBV5-1, the J gene TRBJ2-5, with TRBD2 identical over 12 bases. This CDR3 region has 16 residues. V lost 0 bases, J lost 2 bases, and 2 bases stayed unmatched. Germline V gene sequence: CDR1 SGHRS, CDR2 YFSETQ. The CDR3 here is CASSLALAGGQETQYF. The CDR3 bases are TGCGCCAGCAGCTTGGCCCTAGCGGGAGGGCAAGAGACCCAGTACTTC.

This chain uses TRBV10-3 with TRBJ2-1, with no clear D. The CDR3 consists of 12 residues. Trimming shortened V by 8 bases and J by 11 bases, and 16 bases separated the two germline ends. Germline loops: CDR1 ENHRY, CDR2 SYGVKD. The CDR3 DNA reads as TGTGCCATCGGTGGAGACCCTCCCCAGCAGTTCTTC. This codes for CAIGGDPPQQFF.

The V call is TRBV4-3, the J call TRBJ2-5, with unresolved D. The V gene lost 0 bases and the J gene lost 4 bases, with 9 bases spanning the gap. Germline-derived CDR1 and CDR2 are LGHNA and YSLEER. CDR3 size: 14 residues. CDR3 residues: CASSQDPNGETQYF. CDR3 DNA sequence: TGCGCCAGCAGCCAAGACCCTAATGGAGAGACCCAGTACTTC.

In this sample, this clonotype turned up once. The V gene is TRBV6-5, the J gene TRBJ1-1, with 9 nucleotides matching TRBD1. CDR1 and CDR2 (germline): MNHEY, SVGAGI. V gave up 5 bases and J gave up 4 bases; unmatched junction bases: 11. The CDR3 covers 16 residues. The CDR3 DNA sequence: TGTGCCAGCAGTCCCCTGGACAGGGGATATGGCACTGAAGCTTTCTTT. It codes for CASSPLDRGYGTEAFF.

A note on this clonotype: One end of the junction fails to match germline, which may point to a read error. The chain combines TRBV29-1 with TRBJ2-1; TRBD1 aligns across 7 bases. Germline V gives CDR1 SQVTM, CDR2 ANQGSEA. CDR3 length: 15 amino acids. The CDR3 sequence: CSVEDTGQPHNEQFF. CDR3 DNA: TGCAGCGTTGAAGACACGGGACAGCCCCACAACGAGCAGTTCTTC.

In its sample, this clonotype was seen once. V is TRBV28 and J is TRBJ2-3; TRBD1 matches at 9 bases. Trimming took 6 bases from V and 0 from J; bases not matched to a gene: 13. The CDR3 has 18 residues. The germline gives CDR1 MDHEN, CDR2 SYDVKM. In nucleotides, the CDR3 is TGTGCCAGCAGACGTTACCGGGACAGGGCACGAAGCACAGATACGCAGTATTTT. It encodes CASRRYRDRARSTDTQYF.

This chain connects TRBV4-3 to TRBJ1-2; D is unclear. This CDR3 comprises 15 residues. The germline gives CDR1 LGHNA, CDR2 YSLEER. Between the trimmed V and J ends, which lost 1 base and 2 bases, there was a span of 11 bases. The CDR3 bases are TGCGCCAGCAGCCAAGTCAACAGTTGGAACTATGGCTACACCTTC. This codes for CASSQVNSWNYGYTF.

The chain couples TRBV14 to TRBJ2-7; D tentatively reads TRBD1 or TRBD2 (5 bases each). Trimming took 6 bases from V and 3 from J, leaving 18 bases between them. The germline gives CDR1 SGHDN, CDR2 FVKESK. The CDR3 loop spans 15 amino acids. DNA for the CDR3: TGTGCCAGCAGACCAGAGGGGTACCCCCTCTACGAGCAGTACTTC. This encodes CASRPEGYPLYEQYF.

The chain recombines TRBV12-3 or TRBV12-4 with TRBJ2-5; no definite D call. Matching the DNA end better, TRBJ2-7 makes the J call doubtful. CDR3 length: 14 residues. The CDR3 nucleotides read TGTGCCAGCAGTTTCGAGACCCCCGCCTACGAGCAGTACTTC. It encodes CASSFETPAYEQYF.

The chain couples TRBV5-1 to TRBJ1-2, with 7 bases fitting TRBD1. V shed 4 bases and J 4 bases; nucleotides not matched to a gene: 10. Germline values: CDR1 SGHRS, CDR2 YFSETQ. There are 15 residues in the CDR3. The CDR3 is CASSSPRQGPYGYTF. The CDR3 DNA reads as TGCGCCAGCAGCAGCCCGCGACAGGGCCCCTATGGCTACACCTTC.

This chain links TRBV9 with TRBJ2-1, with D possibly being TRBD1 (6 bases). The V and J ends lost 3 bases and 3 bases respectively, with 13 bases between them. The CDR3 has 15 amino acids. Germline-derived CDR1 and CDR2 are SGDLS and YYNGEE. The CDR3 DNA follows: TGTGCCAGCAGCGAGCGACAGGCCCTCTACAATGAGCAGTTCTTC. Amino acid sequence: CASSERQALYNEQFF.

This clonotype turned up a few times. The V gene is TRBV20-1, the J gene TRBJ1-5; D is undetermined. V was clipped by 3 bases and J by 5 bases, with 20 bases between them. CDR1 is DFQATT and CDR2 is SNEGSKA in the germline V gene (reference sequence). The CDR3 is 16 residues long. CDR3 in DNA: TGCAGTGCTAGTGGGCGGGCAGGCACAACACATCAGCCCCAGCATTTT. Protein sequence: CSASGRAGTTHQPQHF.

The chain combines TRBV19 with TRBJ2-1; 9 bases agree with TRBD2. V was pared by 4 bases and J by 2 bases, with 6 bases of the junction left unmatched. This CDR3 is 16 amino acids long. The germline gives CDR1 LNHDA, CDR2 SQIVND (reference sequence). The chain's CDR3 is CASSTQPSGTYNEQFF. The CDR3 bases are TGTGCCAGTAGTACGCAACCTAGCGGGACCTACAATGAGCAGTTCTTC.

In its sample, this clonotype was seen a few times. The rearrangement links TRBV20-1 to TRBJ2-4, with TRBD2 matching 9 bases. The J call could be wrong; TRBJ2-7 is a better fit for the DNA end. The CDR3 totals 14 residues. CDR1 and CDR2 from the germline V gene are DFQATT and SNEGSKA (reference sequence). CDR3 amino acids: CSASSAGGPYEQYF. In DNA, the CDR3 is TGCAGTGCTAGTTCAGCGGGGGGACCCTACGAGCAGTACTTC.

The J gene is TRBJ1-2, the V gene TRBV7-9, with D possibly matching TRBD1 (6 bases). The CDR3 consists of 15 residues. Deletions cut 3 bases from V and 3 bases from J, with 14 bases between. Germline loops: CDR1 SEHNR, CDR2 FQNEAQ (reference sequence). CDR3 loop: CASSFTGAPDYGYTF. CDR3 in DNA: TGTGCCAGCAGCTTTACGGGGGCTCCGGACTATGGCTACACCTTC.

This clonotype was found a few times. The CDR3 DNA is TGTGCCAGCAGCTTTAGCGCGGGCGGCACAGATACGCAGTATTTT. This codes for CASSFSAGGTDTQYF. The rearrangement uses TRBV7-6 and TRBJ2-3, with TRBD2 as a possible D gene (5 bases). There are 15 residues in the CDR3. V was pared by 3 bases and J by 1 base, with 11 bases between. Germline CDR1 and CDR2: SGHVS and FNYEAQ.

This clonotype appeared a single time. The chain links TRBV20-1 to TRBJ1-4; D call uncertain. The germline gives CDR1 DFQATT, CDR2 SNEGSKA (reference sequence). The CDR3 runs 14 residues. V shed 5 bases and J shed 5 bases, with 15 bases lying between them. CDR3 sequence: CSAGSLTMNEKLFF. The CDR3 region has the DNA TGCAGTGCTGGAAGCCTTACCATGAATGAAAAACTGTTTTTT.

This clonotype was observed a few times. The V call is TRBV4-1, the J call TRBJ2-3; D unclear. Trimming stripped 0 bases from V and 8 bases from J, with 21 bases between. Germline V gene sequence: CDR1 MGHRA, CDR2 YSYEKL. The CDR3 loop spans 17 amino acids. The CDR3 loop is CASSQDPDGTVRSTQYF. CDR3 DNA sequence: TGCGCCAGCAGCCAAGATCCCGACGGTACAGTTAGAAGTACGCAGTATTTT.

The chain uses TRBV2 and TRBJ1-2; 7 bases line up with TRBD1. The CDR3 is 15 residues long. Germline CDR1 and CDR2: SNHLY and FYNNEI. Trimming at V came to 8 bases and at J to 2 bases, leaving 11 bases not matched to a gene. CDR3 protein: CASYPPGRGNYGYTF. The DNA of the CDR3 is TGTGCCAGCTACCCACCGGGCAGGGGGAACTATGGCTACACCTTC.

The J gene is TRBJ2-7, the V gene TRBV9; 7 bases are shared with TRBD1. Germline loops: CDR1 SGDLS, CDR2 YYNGEE. Trimming at V came to 2 bases and at J to 2 bases, leaving 4 bases not matched to a gene. The CDR3 spans 14 residues. The CDR3 bases are TGTGCCAGCAGCGTGAAGGGGACAGCCTACGAGCAGTACTTC. Protein: CASSVKGTAYEQYF.

The table lists this clonotype with a count of one. The CDR3 DNA reads as TGTGCCAGCAGTGGGGACGGAAAAGAGACCCAGTACTTC. Encoded protein: CASSGDGKETQYF. This chain connects TRBV28 to TRBJ2-5; D tentatively reads TRBD1 or TRBD2 (5 bases each). The germline V and J ends were trimmed by 5 bases and 3 bases, with 10 bases remaining between them. The germline gives CDR1 MDHEN, CDR2 SYDVKM. The CDR3 spans 13 residues.